These 26 T cell receptor beta chains came from one sample sequenced in a study of shared clonotypes between healthy human individuals. Produced via immunoSEQ multiplex PCR; TCRdb's table is partial and in-frame only. The data show approximately 2,000,000 clones, 85% to 95% seen once. Sequencing was carried out using naive CD4+ T cells from PBMCs. Subset here: CD45RA+ positively selected. The receptors were gathered from a man aged 18-30 years in good health. Some clones in this sample may be carry-over from other donors' samples.

The rearrangement uses TRBV10-1 and TRBJ2-2; D not certain. From germline, CDR1 is WNHNN and CDR2 SYGVQD (reference sequence). The CDR3 loop spans 12 amino acids. V lost 5 bases, J lost 5 bases, and 6 bases lay in between. The DNA of the CDR3 is TGCGCCAGCAGTTCTTCAACCGGGGAGCTGTTTTTT. Protein: CASSSSTGELFF.

The chain has TRBV19 and TRBJ1-2; D unclear. This CDR3 spans 15 amino acids. V lost 3 bases and J 0 bases, leaving 11 bases between the germline ends. Per germline, CDR1 LNHDA and CDR2 SQIVND (reference sequence). The CDR3 nucleotides read TGTGCCAGTAGTATGTCTACAGAACCTAACTATGGCTACACCTTC. It encodes CASSMSTEPNYGYTF.

The chain joins TRBV7-9 to TRBJ2-2; D may be TRBD1 or TRBD2 (5 bases each). Per germline, CDR1 SEHNR and CDR2 FQNEAQ (reference sequence). The CDR3 runs 13 residues. Between the trimmed V and J ends, which lost 1 base and 7 bases, there was a span of 7 bases. CDR3 sequence: CASSLGGVGELFF. The CDR3 coding sequence is TGTGCCAGCAGCTTAGGAGGGGTCGGGGAGCTGTTTTTT.

V gene TRBV28 combines with J gene TRBJ1-2; TRBD1 aligns across 8 bases. V was pared by 5 bases and J by 3 bases, with 8 bases of the junction left unmatched. CDR1 is MDHEN and CDR2 is SYDVKM in the germline V gene. The CDR3 is made up of 15 amino acids. The DNA of the CDR3 is TGTGCCAGCAGTACCCAGGACAGGGAGGACTATGGCTACACCTTC. Its translation is CASSTQDREDYGYTF.

The V gene is TRBV5-4, the J gene TRBJ2-3; the D is unclear. CDR1 and CDR2 from the germline V gene are SGHNT and YYREEE (reference sequence). V dropped 4 bases and J dropped 2 bases, with 11 bases sitting between them. CDR3 size: 14 residues. CDR3 DNA: TGTGCCAGCAGCCGGGTCGGGTACACAGATACGCAGTATTTT. It encodes CASSRVGYTDTQYF.

Regarding this clone: Other DNA sequences in the same sample also yield this CDR3. J is TRBJ2-1 and V is TRBV9; TRBD2 matches 11 bases. The CDR3 consists of 15 residues. Germline values: CDR1 SGDLS, CDR2 YYNGEE. J lost 4 bases, V lost 4 bases, and 4 bases had no gene match. CDR3 bases: TGTGCCAGCAGCTCCAGACTAGCGGGGTACAATGAGCAGTTCTTC. It yields the protein CASSSRLAGYNEQFF.

This chain links TRBV7-2 with TRBJ2-7, with a tentative D call TRBD1 (6 bases). V lost 4 bases, J lost 3 bases, and 13 bases lay in between. Germline V gene lookup returns CDR1 SGHTA and CDR2 FQGNSA. The CDR3 has 14 amino acids. Here the CDR3 reads CASSYSPQGYEQYF. CDR3 sequence (DNA): TGTGCCAGCAGCTACTCCCCACAGGGCTACGAGCAGTACTTC. Full variable domain (outside the CDR3, taken from reference TRBV7-2 and TRBJ2-7): GAGVSQSPSNKVTEKGKDVELRCDPISGHTALYWYRQSLGQGLEFLIYFQGNSAPDKSGLPSDRFSAERTGGSVSTLTIQRTQQEDSAVYLCASSYSPQGYEQYFGPGTRLTVT.

The J gene is TRBJ1-1, the V gene TRBV5-6; TRBD1 matches at 9 bases. Per the germline V gene, CDR1 is SGHDT and CDR2 is YYEEEE. The CDR3 spans 15 residues. Trimming cost V 4 bases and J 3 bases; bases outside gene matches: 7. The CDR3 DNA is TGTGCCAGCAGCATGACGACAGGGGGTTACACTGAAGCTTTCTTT. Protein sequence: CASSMTTGGYTEAFF.

This clone was found once. The genes are TRBV6-5 and TRBJ2-2, with D possibly TRBD2 on 5 matching bases. Per the germline V gene, CDR1 is MNHEY and CDR2 is SVGAGI. The V and J ends lost 5 bases and 7 bases respectively, with 8 bases between them. The CDR3 has 12 amino acids. This CDR3 is CASSRGLGELFF. DNA for the CDR3: TGTGCCAGCAGTCGCGGGCTCGGGGAGCTGTTTTTT.

The chain employs TRBV5-4 and TRBJ2-5; maybe TRBD1 (5 bases). V dropped 1 base and J dropped 4 bases, with 8 bases sitting between them. Germline assignment: CDR1 SGHNT and CDR2 YYREEE (reference sequence). There are 13 residues in the CDR3. This CDR3 reads CASSLSRVETQYF. CDR3 nucleotide sequence: TGTGCCAGCAGCTTGTCCAGGGTAGAGACCCAGTACTTC.

The chain is built from TRBV11-2 and TRBJ2-1, with TRBD2 matching over 13 bases. V shed 11 bases, J shed 4 bases, and the junction held 11 bases outside the gene matches. CDR1 is SGHAT, CDR2 FQNNGV, per germline. The CDR3 contains 16 residues. This chain's CDR3 is CAGSRLAGGYYNEQFF. The CDR3 DNA is TGTGCCGGCTCGAGACTAGCGGGAGGCTATTACAATGAGCAGTTCTTC.

The chain couples TRBV5-6 to TRBJ1-1; D call uncertain. CDR1 and CDR2 from the germline V gene are SGHDT and YYEEEE. The germline V and J ends were trimmed by 2 bases and 0 bases, with 14 bases remaining between them. The CDR3 sequence is 16 residues long. The chain's CDR3 is CASSFRGIGMNTEAFF. In DNA form, the CDR3 reads TGTGCCAGCAGCTTTCGAGGGATCGGGATGAACACTGAAGCTTTCTTT.

CDR3 DNA: TGTGCCAGTAGTATAGCCGCGGGGGTCGGTGAAAAACTGTTTTTT. It encodes CASSIAAGVGEKLFF. This chain connects TRBV19 to TRBJ1-4; tentatively, D is TRBD1 (5 bases). V was trimmed by 1 base and J by 7 bases, leaving 13 bases between them. Germline values: CDR1 LNHDA, CDR2 SQIVND (reference sequence). The CDR3 runs to 15 residues. Variable domain in full (rest from reference TRBV19 and TRBJ1-4): DGGITQSPKYLFRKEGQNVTLSCEQNLNHDAMYWYRQDPGQGLRLIYYSQIVNDFQKGDIAEGYSVSREKKESFPLTVTSAQKNPTAFYLCASSIAAGVGEKLFFGSGTQLSVL.

V gene TRBV6-5 combines with J gene TRBJ2-7; maybe TRBD2 (7 bases). Trimming removed 8 bases from V and 3 bases from J, with 14 bases in between. CDR1 is MNHEY and CDR2 is SVGAGI in the germline V gene. This CDR3 comprises 13 residues. CDR3 sequence reads: CASFGGRGYEQYF. In DNA, the CDR3 is TGTGCCAGCTTCGGGGGGCGGGGCTACGAGCAGTACTTC.

V is TRBV7-2 and J is TRBJ2-5, with TRBD2 matching 8 bases. The V segment lost 0 bases and the J segment 4 bases; nucleotides outside the gene matches: 4. CDR1 is SGHTA and CDR2 is FQGNSA in the germline V gene. The CDR3 consists of 15 residues. For the CDR3, the DNA is TGTGCCAGCAGCTTAGCCTCAGCGGGAGTAGAGACCCAGTACTTC. Its protein is CASSLASAGVETQYF.

CDR3 coding DNA: TGCGCCAGCAGCCTCCCCCTGGGGGGGGCCACTTACGAGCAGTACTTC. This gives the protein CASSLPLGGATYEQYF. The chain has TRBV5-1 and TRBJ2-7; D perhaps matches TRBD2 (7 bases). The CDR3 covers 16 residues. Trimming stripped 4 bases from V and 4 bases from J, with 21 bases between. The germline gives CDR1 SGHRS, CDR2 YFSETQ.

The chain recombines TRBV15 with TRBJ2-1; 11 bases are a match to TRBD2. The CDR3 runs 16 residues. Germline lookup yields CDR1 LNHNV and CDR2 YYDKDF (reference sequence). Trimming removed 5 bases from V and 6 bases from J; junction bases left unmatched: 9. This CDR3 reads CATSSQLAGVGNEQFF. The CDR3 DNA follows: TGTGCCACCAGCTCCCAACTAGCGGGAGTAGGCAATGAGCAGTTCTTC.

Regarding this clone: Other nucleotide sequences in the sample specify the same CDR3. The CDR3 bases are TGTGCCAGCAGTTCCGGACAGGGGCACTACGAGCAGTACTTC. It translates to CASSSGQGHYEQYF. The chain carries TRBV11-2 and TRBJ2-7, with TRBD1 matching over 9 bases. This CDR3 is 14 amino acids long. The V segment lost 6 bases and the J segment 3 bases; nucleotides outside the gene matches: 6. CDR1 is SGHAT, CDR2 FQNNGV, per germline.

This chain connects TRBV6-1 to TRBJ2-2; perhaps TRBD1 as D (6 bases). This CDR3 contains 16 residues. Germline CDR1 reads MNHNS; CDR2 reads SASEGT. Between the trimmed V and J ends, which lost 1 base and 7 bases, there was a span of 16 bases. CDR3 loop: CASSEGGRGGGGELFF. In DNA form, the CDR3 reads TGTGCCAGCAGTGAAGGCGGCAGGGGCGGAGGCGGGGAGCTGTTTTTT.

The V call is TRBV19, the J call TRBJ1-2, with 8 bases identical to TRBD1. With V trimmed by 5 bases and J by 6 bases, 14 bases remained unmatched. The germline V gene has CDR1 LNHDA and CDR2 SQIVND (reference sequence). The length of the CDR3 is 16 residues. The CDR3 DNA follows: TGTGCCAGTAGTGTGCAGGGGGCTGTAAGGAGGGATGGCTACACCTTC. The encoded protein is CASSVQGAVRRDGYTF.

The chain links TRBV5-5 to TRBJ1-2; D remains unclear. Germline CDR1 and CDR2: SGHKS and YYEKEE (reference sequence). This CDR3 contains 14 residues. V lost 2 bases to trimming and J lost 0 bases, with 8 bases between them. This CDR3 reads CASSLDLANYGYTF. For the CDR3, the DNA is TGTGCCAGCAGCTTAGACCTGGCTAACTATGGCTACACCTTC.

The chain uses TRBV6-5 and TRBJ2-3; 7 positions match TRBD2. The trim removed 4 bases at V and 1 base at J, leaving 2 bases unmatched. The germline gives CDR1 MNHEY, CDR2 SVGAGI. This CDR3 is 14 amino acids long. For the CDR3, the DNA is TGTGCCAGCAGTTTACGGGAGGGCACAGATACGCAGTATTTT. As protein: CASSLREGTDTQYF.

The chain recombines TRBV6-1 with TRBJ2-5; tentatively, D is TRBD2 (5 bases). The germline V and J ends were trimmed by 2 bases and 1 base, with 20 bases remaining between them. The CDR3 contains 18 residues. Germline CDR1 MNHNS, CDR2 SASEGT. For the CDR3, the DNA is TGTGCCAGCAGTGAACCCCAGTATCGGGAAAACCCCCAAGAGACCCAGTACTTC. Protein sequence: CASSEPQYRENPQETQYF.

The CDR3 sequence: CASSVNRGQNTEAFF. Written as DNA, the CDR3 is TGTGCCAGCAGTGTCAACAGGGGGCAGAACACTGAAGCTTTCTTT. The rearrangement joins TRBV6-5 to TRBJ1-1, with 9 bases that match TRBD1. The CDR3 consists of 15 residues. The germline CDR1 and CDR2 sequences are MNHEY and SVGAGI. J gave up 1 base and V 5 bases, and 5 bases lay outside the gene matches.

The chain carries TRBV7-3 and TRBJ2-5; weak D call: TRBD1 (6 bases). V dropped 1 base and J dropped 0 bases, with 15 bases sitting between them. CDR3 size: 17 residues. The V gene's germline CDR1 is SGHTA and CDR2 FQGTGA. CDR3 in DNA: TGTGCCAGCAGCTTAAACCCAACAGGGTGGTACCAAGAGACCCAGTACTTC. This encodes CASSLNPTGWYQETQYF. The full variable domain, with the rest looked up from reference TRBV7-3 and TRBJ2-5, is GAGVSQTPSNKVTEKGKYVELRCDPISGHTALYWYRQSLGQGPEFLIYFQGTGAADDSGLPNDRFFAVRPEGSVSTLKIQRTERGDSAVYLCASSLNPTGWYQETQYFGPGTRLLVL.

This chain links TRBV19 with TRBJ2-7; D ambiguous. The CDR3 has 12 residues. The V end was cut by 11 bases, the J end by 4 bases, with 15 bases between. The germline V gene has CDR1 LNHDA and CDR2 SQIVND (reference sequence). The CDR3 loop reads CALRTTAYEQYF. In nucleotides, the CDR3 is TGTGCCCTCCGGACCACCGCATACGAGCAGTACTTC.